These T cell receptor beta chains were read from a single sample in a study of blood T cell repertoires in COVID-19. TCRdb's table, derived via immunoSEQ multiplex PCR, lists solely in-frame clones and lacks some. In the table there are under 200,000 clones, approximately 89% of which are singletons. Sequenced input: peripheral blood. Receptors were obtained from a man in his sixties or seventies with acute or convalescent COVID-19. CDR3s include the opening cysteine and the closing phenylalanine or tryptophan. A D gene is named only where the DNA matches it firmly. Expanded clones are given a class, and other clones once, few, many or no size at all.

>.|TRBV19|TRBJ1-1|.
CASSIPPQRGTEAFF
TGTGCCAGTAGTATACCTCCCCAACGGGGCACTGAAGCTTTCTTT
>.|TRBV6-7|TRBJ2-2|.
CASSSMRQTNTGELFF
TGTGCCAGCAGTTCAATGCGACAGACGAACACCGGGGAGCTGTTTTTT
>few|TRBV6-2/TRBV6-3|TRBJ2-2|.
CASSYPSGELFF
TGTGCCAGCAGTTATCCCTCTGGGGAGCTGTTTTTT
>few|TRBV27|TRBJ2-1|TRBD1
CASSSPRQGYNEQFF
TGTGCCAGCAGTTCGCCCAGACAGGGGTACAATGAGCAGTTCTTC
>.|TRBV5-1|TRBJ2-7|TRBD2
CASSSIAGEDEQYF
TGCGCCAGCAGCTCCATAGCGGGAGAGGACGAGCAGTACTTC
>.|TRBV11-2|TRBJ2-2|.
CASSFTRAGTGELFF
TGTGCCAGCAGCTTTACTAGGGCTGGTACCGGGGAGCTGTTTTTT
>.|TRBV18|TRBJ2-2|TRBD2
CASSQRLASTGELFF
TGTGCCAGCTCCCAAAGACTAGCGTCCACCGGGGAGCTGTTTTTT
>.|TRBV19|TRBJ1-1|.
CASSIGAGAAFF
TGTGCCAGTAGTATAGGGGCAGGGGCAGCTTTCTTT
>.|TRBV30|TRBJ1-2|.
CAWSVLGQGYGYTF
TGTGCCTGGAGTGTACTGGGGCAGGGTTATGGCTACACCTTC
>.|TRBV3-1/TRBV3-2|TRBJ2-3|TRBD2
CASSLRVEGGRDTQYF
TGTGCCAGCAGCCTAAGGGTTGAGGGAGGGCGAGATACGCAGTATTTT
>few|TRBV15|TRBJ2-2|TRBD1
CATSGLTGGNGELFF
TGTGCCACCAGCGGGCTGACAGGGGGCAACGGGGAGCTGTTTTTT
>.|TRBV29-1|TRBJ1-2|TRBD1
CSVQDRGDGYTF
TGCAGCGTCCAGGACAGGGGCGATGGCTACACCTTC
>.|TRBV30|TRBJ2-1|.
CAWTVRGNEQFF
TGTGCCTGGACCGTACGGGGGAATGAGCAGTTCTTC
>.|TRBV28|TRBJ1-5|TRBD1
CATAFQGVLVQPQHF
TGTGCCACCGCCTTTCAGGGGGTACTAGTTCAGCCCCAGCATTTT
>.|TRBV19|TRBJ1-4|.
CASSDQAGSEKLFF
TGTGCCAGTAGTGACCAAGCCGGGAGTGAAAAACTGTTTTTT
>.|TRBV7-6|TRBJ2-3|.
CASSRVPDTQYF
TGTGCCAGCAGTCGAGTCCCAGATACGCAGTATTTT
>.|TRBV5-1|TRBJ2-5|.
CASSLEAADWETQYF
TGCGCCAGCAGCTTGGAGGCAGCCGACTGGGAGACCCAGTACTTC
>few|TRBV3-1/TRBV3-2|TRBJ1-4|TRBD1
CASSLTGLSEKLFF
TGTGCCAGCAGCTTGACAGGGTTGAGTGAAAAACTGTTTTTT
>.|TRBV5-4|TRBJ2-1|.
CASSSGGYNEQFF
TGTGCCAGCAGCTCCGGGGGTTACAATGAGCAGTTCTTC
>.|TRBV19|TRBJ2-3|.
CASSIRALTDTQYF
TGTGCCAGTAGTATTAGAGCGTTAACAGATACGCAGTATTTT
>.|TRBV5-1|TRBJ2-7|.
CASSLAVFYEQYF
TGCGCCAGCAGCTTGGCCGTGTTCTACGAGCAGTACTTC
>.|TRBV7-2|TRBJ2-7|TRBD2
CASSSPTSASGRAREQYF
TGTGCCAGCAGCTCTCCGACTAGCGCTAGCGGGAGGGCCCGAGAGCAGTACTTC
>.|TRBV4-3|TRBJ1-4|TRBD1
CASSQDRGWSNEKLFF
TGCGCCAGCAGCCAGGACAGGGGATGGAGTAATGAAAAACTGTTTTTT
>.|TRBV3-1/TRBV3-2|TRBJ1-4|.
CASSQDLARTEKLFF
TGTGCCAGCAGCCAAGATTTGGCACGCACAGAGAAACTGTTTTTT
>few|TRBV5-6|TRBJ2-2|.
CASSRGITSGELFF
TGTGCCAGCAGCCGCGGGATTACCAGCGGGGAGCTGTTTTTT
>once|TRBV19|TRBJ2-5|.
CASSMFGWQETQYF
TGTGCCAGTAGTATGTTCGGTTGGCAAGAGACCCAGTACTTC
>.|TRBV19|TRBJ1-4|TRBD1
CASSGQGKKEKLFF
TGTGCCAGTTCGGGACAGGGGAAGAAAGAAAAACTGTTTTTT
>once|TRBV28|TRBJ1-1|.
CASSLGGGATEAFF
TGTGCCAGCAGTTTAGGGGGGGGCGCGACTGAAGCTTTCTTT
>.|TRBV5-1|TRBJ1-1|.
CASSLVGGRETEAFF
TGCGCCAGCAGCTTGGTGGGTGGCAGGGAAACTGAAGCTTTCTTT
>.|TRBV7-9|TRBJ1-5|TRBD1
CASSLGTGGSNQPQHF
TGTGCCAGCAGCTTAGGGACAGGGGGTTCCAATCAGCCCCAGCATTTT
>.|TRBV18|TRBJ1-5|.
CASSSQSNSNQPQHF
TGTGCCAGCTCATCACAGAGTAATAGCAATCAGCCCCAGCATTTT
>.|TRBV29-1|TRBJ2-7|.
CSVEDLAGSPHEQYF
TGCAGCGTTGAAGATTTGGCAGGTTCCCCCCACGAGCAGTACTTC
>.|TRBV7-3|TRBJ1-1|.
CASSPQGFTEAFF
TGTGCCAGCAGCCCACAGGGTTTCACTGAAGCTTTCTTT
>.|TRBV7-9|TRBJ1-2|.
CASGRGGYGYTF
TGTGCCAGCGGAAGGGGAGGCTATGGCTACACCTTC
>.|TRBV11-2|TRBJ2-3|TRBD2
CASSLNSGGGTDTQYF
TGTGCCAGCAGCTTGAATAGCGGGGGAGGTACAGATACGCAGTATTTT
>once|TRBV5-6|TRBJ1-3|.
CASSLWASGNTIYF
TGTGCCAGCAGCTTGTGGGCATCTGGAAACACCATATATTTT
>.|TRBV28|TRBJ2-1|TRBD2
CASSFGGGGTYNEQFF
TGTGCCAGCAGTTTCGGCGGGGGAGGTACCTACAATGAGCAGTTCTTC
>.|TRBV4-2|TRBJ1-1|.
CASSQVTGFSSFDTEAFF
TGTGCCAGCAGCCAAGTAACAGGCTTTTCGAGTTTTGACACTGAAGCTTTCTTT
>.|TRBV30|TRBJ1-5|TRBD1
CAWSRDSNQPQHF
TGTGCCTGGAGTCGGGACAGTAATCAGCCCCAGCATTTT
>.|TRBV30|TRBJ2-7|TRBD2
CAWSASGGSYEQYF
TGTGCCTGGAGTGCTAGCGGGGGCTCCTACGAGCAGTACTTC
>.|TRBV19|TRBJ2-3|.
CASTRQGTDTQYF
TGTGCCAGTACCCGCCAGGGGACAGATACGCAGTATTTT
>.|TRBV19|TRBJ1-5|.
CASTQPSWGLDQPQHF
TGTGCCAGTACTCAGCCCTCGTGGGGGCTCGATCAGCCCCAGCATTTT
>.|TRBV5-1|TRBJ2-3|.
CASSSPGGPNTQYF
TGCGCCAGCAGCAGTCCGGGCGGGCCTAATACGCAGTATTTT
>.|TRBV4-1|TRBJ1-2|.
CASSQDARVYYGYTF
TGCGCCAGCAGCCAAGATGCGAGGGTCTACTATGGCTACACCTTC
>.|TRBV5-5|TRBJ1-4|.
CASSLAGREKLFF
TGTGCCAGCAGCTTGGCAGGTCGGGAAAAACTGTTTTTT
>.|TRBV28|TRBJ2-7|TRBD2
CASSLPPSGRASYEQYF
TGTGCCAGCAGTTTGCCCCCTAGCGGGAGGGCGTCCTACGAGCAGTACTTC
>.|TRBV4-3|TRBJ2-7|TRBD1
CASSQDGVRTGYEQYF
TGCGCCAGCAGCCAAGATGGCGTTAGGACAGGCTACGAGCAGTACTTC
>.|TRBV28|TRBJ1-5|TRBD1
CASSPLSGTDNQPQHF
TGTGCCAGCAGTCCTCTTTCCGGGACAGATAATCAGCCCCAGCATTTT
>once|TRBV2|TRBJ2-1|TRBD1
CASSDKGGAFNEQFF
TGTGCCAGCAGCGACAAAGGGGGCGCTTTCAATGAGCAGTTCTTC
>.|TRBV5-8|TRBJ2-5|TRBD2
CASSLEVWLAGDQETQYF
TGTGCCAGCAGCTTGGAGGTTTGGCTAGCGGGGGATCAAGAGACCCAGTACTTC
>.|TRBV7-3|TRBJ2-7|.
CASSPSRGEQYF
TGTGCCAGCAGCCCGTCACGCGGCGAGCAGTACTTC
>.|TRBV28|TRBJ2-2|.
CASSLEGWELFF
TGTGCCAGCAGTTTGGAGGGGTGGGAGCTGTTTTTT
>.|TRBV4-3|TRBJ1-2|TRBD1
CASSQEDRGYGYTF
TGCGCCAGCAGCCAAGAAGACAGGGGTTATGGCTACACCTTC
>once|TRBV10-2|TRBJ2-7|.
CASSDLAGAYEQYF
TGCGCCAGCAGTGACTTGGCCGGAGCCTACGAGCAGTACTTC